This T cell receptor (beta chain) originates from a study of cytomegalovirus exposure and HLA in healthy donors. The data were produced by immunoSEQ multiplex PCR, yet TCRdb's version contains in-frame clones alone and is incomplete. The sample comprises approximately 150,000 clones, approximately 86% of which are singletons, and less than 3.5% rests with the top ten. Germline assignment: CDR1 SGDLS and CDR2 YYNGEE. CDR3 length equals 14 residues. The trim removed 2 bases at V and 2 bases at J, leaving 3 bases unmatched. The sequence was collected from a man younger than 35 in good health and CMV-seropositive. What was sequenced was PBMCs. The chain has TRBV9 and TRBJ2-5; 7 bases match TRBD1. CDR3 DNA: TGTGCCAGCAGCGTGCAGGGGGATCAAGAGACCCAGTACTTC. It encodes CASSVQGDQETQYF.